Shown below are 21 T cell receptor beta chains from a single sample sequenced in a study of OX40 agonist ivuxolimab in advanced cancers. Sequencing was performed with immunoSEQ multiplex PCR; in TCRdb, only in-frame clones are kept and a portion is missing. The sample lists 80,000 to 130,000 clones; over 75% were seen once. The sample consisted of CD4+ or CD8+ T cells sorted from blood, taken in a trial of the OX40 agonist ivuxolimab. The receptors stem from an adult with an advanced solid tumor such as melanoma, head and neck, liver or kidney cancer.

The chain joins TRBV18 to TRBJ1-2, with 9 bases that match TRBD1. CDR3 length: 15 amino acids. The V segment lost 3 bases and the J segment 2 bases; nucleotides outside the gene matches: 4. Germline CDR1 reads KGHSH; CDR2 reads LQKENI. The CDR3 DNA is TGTGCCAGCTCACCGGGACAGGGTCGGAACTATGGCTACACCTTC. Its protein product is CASSPGQGRNYGYTF. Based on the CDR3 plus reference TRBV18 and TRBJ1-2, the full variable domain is NAGVMQNPRHLVRRRGQEARLRCSPMKGHSHVYWYRQLPEEGLKFMVYLQKENIIDESGMPKERFSAEFPKEGPSILRIQQVVRGDSAAYFCASSPGQGRNYGYTFGSGTRLTVV.

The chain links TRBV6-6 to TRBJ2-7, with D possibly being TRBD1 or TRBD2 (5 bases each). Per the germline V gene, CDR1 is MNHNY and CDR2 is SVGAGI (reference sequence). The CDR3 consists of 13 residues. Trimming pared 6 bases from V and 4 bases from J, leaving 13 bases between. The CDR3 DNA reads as TGTGCCAGCAGAGGGACGGAAGCATACGAGCAGTACTTC. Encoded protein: CASRGTEAYEQYF.

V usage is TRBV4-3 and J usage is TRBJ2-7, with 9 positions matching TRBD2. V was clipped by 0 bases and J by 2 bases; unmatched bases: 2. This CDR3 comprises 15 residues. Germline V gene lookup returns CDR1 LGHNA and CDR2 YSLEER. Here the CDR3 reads CASSQDQREAYEQYF. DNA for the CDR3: TGCGCCAGCAGCCAAGACCAGCGGGAGGCCTACGAGCAGTACTTC.

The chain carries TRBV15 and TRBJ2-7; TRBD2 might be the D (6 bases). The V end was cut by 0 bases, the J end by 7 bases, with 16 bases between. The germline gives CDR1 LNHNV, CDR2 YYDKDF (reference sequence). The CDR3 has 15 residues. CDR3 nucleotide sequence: TGTGCCACCAGCAGAGATTTAGGGAGGCCAGGGGAGCAGTACTTC. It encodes CATSRDLGRPGEQYF.

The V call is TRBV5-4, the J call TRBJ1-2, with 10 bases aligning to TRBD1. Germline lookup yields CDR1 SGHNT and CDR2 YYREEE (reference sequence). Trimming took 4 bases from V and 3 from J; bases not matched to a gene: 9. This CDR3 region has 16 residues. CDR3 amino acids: CASSVRGGQGDYGYTF. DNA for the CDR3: TGTGCCAGCAGCGTGAGGGGAGGACAGGGGGACTATGGCTACACCTTC.

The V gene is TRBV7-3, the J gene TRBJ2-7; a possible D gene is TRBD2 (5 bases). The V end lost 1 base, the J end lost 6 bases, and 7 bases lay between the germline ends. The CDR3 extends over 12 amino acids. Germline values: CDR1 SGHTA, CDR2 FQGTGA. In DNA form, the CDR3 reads TGTGCCAGCAGCTTAAGGGAGCCCGAGCAGTACTTC. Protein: CASSLREPEQYF.

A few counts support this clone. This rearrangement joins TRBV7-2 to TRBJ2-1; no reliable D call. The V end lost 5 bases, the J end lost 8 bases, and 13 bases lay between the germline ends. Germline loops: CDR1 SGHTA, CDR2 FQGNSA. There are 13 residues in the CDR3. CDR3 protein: CASSARKLYEQFF. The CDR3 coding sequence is TGTGCCAGCAGCGCCCGTAAACTCTATGAGCAGTTCTTC.

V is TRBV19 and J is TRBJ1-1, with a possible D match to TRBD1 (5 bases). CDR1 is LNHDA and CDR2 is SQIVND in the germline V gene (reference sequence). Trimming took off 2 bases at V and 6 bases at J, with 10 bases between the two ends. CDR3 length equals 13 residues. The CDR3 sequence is CASSITGTSEAFF. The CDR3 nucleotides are TGTGCCAGTAGTATAACCGGGACTTCTGAAGCTTTCTTT.

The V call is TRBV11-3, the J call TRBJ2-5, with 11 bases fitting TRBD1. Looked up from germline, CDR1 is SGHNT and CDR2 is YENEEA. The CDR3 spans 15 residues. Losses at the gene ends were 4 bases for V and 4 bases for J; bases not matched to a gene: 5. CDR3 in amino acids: CASSSGQGALETQYF. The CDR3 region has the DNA TGTGCCAGCAGCTCCGGACAGGGGGCCTTAGAGACCCAGTACTTC. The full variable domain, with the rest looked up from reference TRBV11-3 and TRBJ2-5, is EAGVVQSPRYKIIEKKQPVAFWCNPISGHNTLYWYLQNLGQGPELLIRYENEEAVDDSQLPKDRFSAERLKGVDSTLKIQPAELGDSAVYLCASSSGQGALETQYFGPGTRLLVL.

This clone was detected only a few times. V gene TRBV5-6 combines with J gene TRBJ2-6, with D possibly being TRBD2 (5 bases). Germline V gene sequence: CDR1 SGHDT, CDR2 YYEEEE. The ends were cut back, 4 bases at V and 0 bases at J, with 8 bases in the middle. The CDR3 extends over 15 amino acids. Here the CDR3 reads CASSLLASGANVLTF. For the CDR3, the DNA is TGTGCCAGCAGCCTTCTAGCCTCTGGGGCCAACGTCCTGACTTTC. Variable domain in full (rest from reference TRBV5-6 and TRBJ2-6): DAGVTQSPTHLIKTRGQQVTLRCSPKSGHDTVSWYQQALGQGPQFIFQYYEEEERQRGNFPDRFSGHQFPNYSSELNVNALLLGDSALYLCASSLLASGANVLTFGAGSRLTVL.

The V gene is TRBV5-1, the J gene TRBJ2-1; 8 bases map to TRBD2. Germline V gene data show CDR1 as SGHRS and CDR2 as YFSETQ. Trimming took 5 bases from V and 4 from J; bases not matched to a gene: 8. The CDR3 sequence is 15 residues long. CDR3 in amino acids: CASRRSGSGYNEQFF. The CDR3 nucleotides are TGCGCCAGCAGGAGAAGCGGGAGTGGTTACAATGAGCAGTTCTTC.

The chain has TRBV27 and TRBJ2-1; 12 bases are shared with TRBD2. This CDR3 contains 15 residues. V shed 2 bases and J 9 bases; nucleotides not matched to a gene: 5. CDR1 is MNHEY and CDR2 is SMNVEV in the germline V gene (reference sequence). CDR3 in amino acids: CASSLLAGGPGEQFF. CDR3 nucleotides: TGTGCCAGCAGTTTACTAGCGGGAGGGCCAGGTGAGCAGTTCTTC.

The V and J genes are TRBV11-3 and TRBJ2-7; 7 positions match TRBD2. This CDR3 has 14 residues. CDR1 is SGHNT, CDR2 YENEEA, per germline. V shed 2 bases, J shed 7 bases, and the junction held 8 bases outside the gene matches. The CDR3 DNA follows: TGTGCCAGCAGCTTATCGGCGGGAGTGGGAGAGCAGTACTTC. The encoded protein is CASSLSAGVGEQYF.

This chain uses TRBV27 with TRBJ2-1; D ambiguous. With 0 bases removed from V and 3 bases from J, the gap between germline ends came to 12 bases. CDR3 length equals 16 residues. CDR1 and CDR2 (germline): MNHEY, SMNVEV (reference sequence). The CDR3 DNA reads TGTGCCAGCAGTTTATCTCCTTTCTCGATCTACAATGAGCAGTTCTTC. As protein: CASSLSPFSIYNEQFF.

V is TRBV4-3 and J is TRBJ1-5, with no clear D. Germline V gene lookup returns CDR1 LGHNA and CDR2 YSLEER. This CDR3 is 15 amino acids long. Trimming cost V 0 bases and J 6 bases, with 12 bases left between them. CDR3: CASSQDLGIRQPQHF. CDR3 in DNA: TGCGCCAGCAGCCAAGACCTGGGGATACGTCAGCCCCAGCATTTT.

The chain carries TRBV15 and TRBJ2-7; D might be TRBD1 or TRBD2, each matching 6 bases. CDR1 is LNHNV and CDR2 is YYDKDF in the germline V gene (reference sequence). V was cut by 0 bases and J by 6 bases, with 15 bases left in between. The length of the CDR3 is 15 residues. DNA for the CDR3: TGTGCCACCAGCAGAGATTCTTGGGGGGCAGGCGAGCAGTACTTC. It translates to CATSRDSWGAGEQYF. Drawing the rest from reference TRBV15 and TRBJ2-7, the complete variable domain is DAMVIQNPRYQVTQFGKPVTLSCSQTLNHNVMYWYQQKSSQAPKLLFHYYDKDFNNEADTPDNFQSRRPNTSFCFLDIRSPGLGDTAMYLCATSRDSWGAGEQYFGPGTRLTVT.

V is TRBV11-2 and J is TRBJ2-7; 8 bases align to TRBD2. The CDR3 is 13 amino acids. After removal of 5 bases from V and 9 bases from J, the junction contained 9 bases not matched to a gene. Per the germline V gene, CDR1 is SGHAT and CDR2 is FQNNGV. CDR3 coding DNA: TGTGCCAGCAGCCCACGTGTACGGGGGGGGCAGTACTTC. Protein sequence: CASSPRVRGGQYF.

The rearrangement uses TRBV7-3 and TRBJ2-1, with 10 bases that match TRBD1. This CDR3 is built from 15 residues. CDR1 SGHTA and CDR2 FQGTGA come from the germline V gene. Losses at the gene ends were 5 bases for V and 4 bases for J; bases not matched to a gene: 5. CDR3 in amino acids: CASSRTGGGYNEQFF. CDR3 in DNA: TGTGCCAGCAGCCGGACAGGGGGAGGATACAATGAGCAGTTCTTC.

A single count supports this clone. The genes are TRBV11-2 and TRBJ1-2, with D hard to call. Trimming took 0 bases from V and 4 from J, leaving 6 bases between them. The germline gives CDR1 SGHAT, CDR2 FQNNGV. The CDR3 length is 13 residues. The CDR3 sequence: CASSLDDRYGYTF. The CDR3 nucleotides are TGTGCCAGCAGCTTAGATGATCGCTATGGCTACACCTTC.

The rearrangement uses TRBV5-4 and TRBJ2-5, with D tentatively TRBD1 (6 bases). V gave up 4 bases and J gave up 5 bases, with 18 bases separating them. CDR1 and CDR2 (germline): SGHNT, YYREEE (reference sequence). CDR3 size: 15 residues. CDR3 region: CASSVPQGNVETQYF. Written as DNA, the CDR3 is TGTGCCAGCAGCGTCCCACAGGGTAATGTGGAGACCCAGTACTTC.

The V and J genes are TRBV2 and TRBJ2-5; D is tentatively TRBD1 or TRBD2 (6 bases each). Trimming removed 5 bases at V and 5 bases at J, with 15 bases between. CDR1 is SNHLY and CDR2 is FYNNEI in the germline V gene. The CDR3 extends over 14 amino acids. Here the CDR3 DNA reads TGTGCCAGCAGTAAGGGGGTTCGGGGGGAGACCCAGTACTTC. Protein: CASSKGVRGETQYF.